Included here is one T cell receptor beta chain sequence, with context. Its antigen is unidentified. TCRdb reprocessed the 10x single-cell sequencing reads, keeping one entry per CDR3 protein, no DNA. Here the sample table reports just under 1,500 distinct CDR3 sequences. This specimen comes from a study of CD8 T cells in cerebrospinal fluid in Alzheimer's disease. Confirmation of patient neurodegeneration relied on biomarkers such as neurofilament, amyloid-beta and tau. Live CSF cells were sorted with a live/dead marker for droplet-based sequencing. Germline V gene data show CDR1 as KGHDR and CDR2 as SFDVKD. CDR3 length equals 16 residues. General study results and limits: Patients with mild cognitive impairment or Alzheimer's disease had a larger top CSF clone percentage than controls.

Input material: cerebrospinal fluid. The receptor comes from a human donor with Alzheimer's disease. The chain joins TRBV24-1 to TRBJ1-2; the TCRdb D gene call, TRBD1, has no DNA to confirm it. CDR3: CATSESDSPFNYGYTF.